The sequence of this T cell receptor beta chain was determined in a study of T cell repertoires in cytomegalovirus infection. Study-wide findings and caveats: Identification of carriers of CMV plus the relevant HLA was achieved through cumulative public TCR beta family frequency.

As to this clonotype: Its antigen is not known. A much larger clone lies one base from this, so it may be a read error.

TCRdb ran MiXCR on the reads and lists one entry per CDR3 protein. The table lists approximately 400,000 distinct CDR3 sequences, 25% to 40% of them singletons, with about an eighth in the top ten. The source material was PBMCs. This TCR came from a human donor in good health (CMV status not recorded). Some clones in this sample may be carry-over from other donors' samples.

CDR3 sequence: CASSLAPLVNTIYF. CDR3 nucleotides: TGTGCCAGCAGCTTAGCGCCCCTTGTAAACACCATATATTTT. The J gene is TRBJ1-3, the V gene TRBV7-6, with D uncertain. The CDR3 contains 14 residues. Trimming took off 0 bases at V and 6 bases at J, with 9 bases between the two ends. Germline V gene sequence: CDR1 SGHVS, CDR2 FNYEAQ.